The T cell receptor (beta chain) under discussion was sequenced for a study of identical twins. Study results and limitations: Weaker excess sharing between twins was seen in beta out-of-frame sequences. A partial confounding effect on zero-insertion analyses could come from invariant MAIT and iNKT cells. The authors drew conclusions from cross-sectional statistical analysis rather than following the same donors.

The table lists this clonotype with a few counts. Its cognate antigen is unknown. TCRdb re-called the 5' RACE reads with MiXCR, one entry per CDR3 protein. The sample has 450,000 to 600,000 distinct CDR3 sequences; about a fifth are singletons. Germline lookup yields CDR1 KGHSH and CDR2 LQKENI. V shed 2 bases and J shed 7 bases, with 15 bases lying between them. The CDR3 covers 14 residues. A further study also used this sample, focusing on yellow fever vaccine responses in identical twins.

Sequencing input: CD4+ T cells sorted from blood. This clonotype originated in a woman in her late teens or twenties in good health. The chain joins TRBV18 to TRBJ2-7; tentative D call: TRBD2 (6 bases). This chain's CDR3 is CASSPGAEAGEQYV. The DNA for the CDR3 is TGTGCCAGCTCACCAGGGGCAGAGGCGGGGGAGCAGTACGTC.